This T cell receptor (beta chain) was captured in a study of T cell repertoires in cytomegalovirus infection. Background on the study: Shared public TCR beta signatures pointed to both CMV infection and a matching HLA type. Study outcomes and limitations: HLA-C-restricted CMV-specific TCR beta clonotypes prevailed in the ex vivo response. Accumulated public TCR beta family frequency recognized individuals carrying CMV together with the relevant HLA.

This clonotype came up a few times. Its specificity is unknown. CDR1 SGHKS and CDR2 YYEKEE come from the germline V gene (reference sequence). This CDR3 is built from 15 residues. V lost 0 bases, J lost 10 bases, and 7 bases stayed unmatched. TCRdb recomputed calls from the reads with MiXCR, one row per CDR3 protein. The sample contains 100,000 to 150,000 distinct CDR3 sequences, under 30% of which appear only once. The receptor comes from a human donor in good health (CMV status not recorded). Some clones in this sample may be carry-over from other donors' samples. The chain employs TRBV5-5 and TRBJ2-1, with 10 bases that match TRBD2. Sequenced: PBMCs, sequenced either directly or after in vitro stimulation (not recorded which). CDR3 DNA: TGTGCCAGCAGCTTGGCCCTAGCGGGAGCCCGGGAGCAGTTCTTC. The encoded protein is CASSLALAGAREQFF.